The following is a T cell receptor (beta chain) sequence with its context. Its antigen target is currently unknown. No base quality information exists; no much larger clone differs at one position. Genomic DNA was isolated from the sorted cells so that the TCRbeta CDR3 region could be sequenced. The immunoSEQ Assay was used for sequencing of TCRbeta CDR3 regions. Sourced from immuneACCESS, this table was stored by TCRdb with only in-frame sequences that have V and J called. A share of the clones is absent; for the studies checked, an unresolved V gene accounts for under half, and the remainder has no known explanation. The sample table lists approximately 70,000 clones, around 89% of them with a count of one. 0.45% to 0.6% of the sample is in the top ten clones. These data originate in a study of OX40 agonist ivuxolimab in advanced cancers. A note on the overall study: Ivuxolimab, which targeted the costimulatory receptor OX40 (CD134), was an agonistic, fully human IgG2 monoclonal antibody. Intravenous ivuxolimab was administered to patients every 2 weeks at six dose levels: 0.01, 0.1, 0.3, 1.5, 3 and 10 mg/kg. Of the approximately 50 dose-escalation patients, hepatocellular carcinoma was present in roughly 19, melanoma in some 15, renal cell carcinoma in 9 and head and neck cancer in 9. A male proportion of roughly 80% and a mean age of 60 years, ranging from roughly 23 to 90, were recorded for the dose-escalation cohort. Prior anti-PD-1, anti-PD-L1 or anti-CTLA-4 therapy was permitted, and less than 45% of dose-escalation patients had received checkpoint inhibitors. Partial responses occurred in three dose-escalation patients, of whom one had hepatocellular carcinoma and two had cutaneous melanoma. Peripheral TCRbeta sequencing was intended to test whether TCR sequence diversity was altered and clonal T-cell expansion was caused by ivuxolimab. The paper covers the monotherapy dose-escalation part of the phase I ivuxolimab trial, which included N of about 50 patients. General findings and caveats noted by the study authors: Low levels of normalized T-cell clonal expansion were also seen in some patients who did not respond. The antigen specificity of the clonally expanded peripheral T cells was not determined. In the 0.1-3.0 mg/kg groups, partial responders had among the lowest normalized peripheral clonal expansion, particularly in CD8+ T cells. Clonal expansion of both CD4+ and CD8+ blood T cells was observed from baseline to week 6 at doses 0.1 to 3.0 mg/kg. After ivuxolimab, CD8+ T cells had more expanded clones than CD4+ T cells on average.

Patients with a history of autoimmune disease or receiving systemic immunosuppression were excluded from the trial. Peripheral blood for TCR sequencing was collected from all dose cohorts at baseline, on cycle 4 day 1, and on cycle 7 day 1. Samples came from an open-label, multicenter, first-in-human phase I dose-escalation trial of ivuxolimab. Adults with locally advanced or metastatic melanoma, renal cell, hepatocellular, or head and neck squamous cell carcinoma were enrolled in the trial. CD4+ and CD8+ T cells were sorted separately from peripheral blood before TCR sequencing. From the cysteine through the phenylalanine, the CDR3 covers 15 amino acids. The CDR3 DNA has 45 bases and is translated from base 1. The CDR1 and CDR2 encoded by the germline V gene are MRHNA and SNTAGT. Trimming costs V 4 bases and J 5 bases, and their ends lie 17 bases apart.

The sequence came from an adult with an advanced solid tumor such as melanoma, head and neck, liver or kidney cancer. The source was CD4+ or CD8+ T cells sorted from blood, collected in a trial of the OX40 agonist ivuxolimab. The chain uses TRBV6-4 and TRBJ1-1; a weak D assignment points to TRBD1 (6 bases agree). Here the CDR3 is given as CASSATGPLGTEAFF. The bases read TGTGCCAGCAGTGCGACAGGTCCTCTAGGGACTGAAGCTTTCTTT.